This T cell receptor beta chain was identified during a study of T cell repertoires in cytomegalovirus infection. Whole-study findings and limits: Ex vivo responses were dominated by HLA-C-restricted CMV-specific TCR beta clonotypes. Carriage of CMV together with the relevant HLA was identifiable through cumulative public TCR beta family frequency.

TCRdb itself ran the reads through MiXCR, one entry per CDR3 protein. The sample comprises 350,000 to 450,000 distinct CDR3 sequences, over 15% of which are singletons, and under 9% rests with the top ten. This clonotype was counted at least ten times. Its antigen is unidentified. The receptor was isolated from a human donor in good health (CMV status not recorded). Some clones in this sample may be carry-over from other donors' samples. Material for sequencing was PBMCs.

The CDR3 loop reads CASSSRTSGSDTDTQYF. The DNA of the CDR3 is TGTGCCAGCAGCTCTCGGACTAGCGGGAGTGACACAGATACGCAGTATTTT. The chain recombines TRBV7-6 with TRBJ2-3; 13 bases map to TRBD2. V was clipped by 4 bases and J by 2 bases; unmatched bases: 6. The CDR3 sequence is 17 residues long. Germline V gives CDR1 SGHVS, CDR2 FNYEAQ.